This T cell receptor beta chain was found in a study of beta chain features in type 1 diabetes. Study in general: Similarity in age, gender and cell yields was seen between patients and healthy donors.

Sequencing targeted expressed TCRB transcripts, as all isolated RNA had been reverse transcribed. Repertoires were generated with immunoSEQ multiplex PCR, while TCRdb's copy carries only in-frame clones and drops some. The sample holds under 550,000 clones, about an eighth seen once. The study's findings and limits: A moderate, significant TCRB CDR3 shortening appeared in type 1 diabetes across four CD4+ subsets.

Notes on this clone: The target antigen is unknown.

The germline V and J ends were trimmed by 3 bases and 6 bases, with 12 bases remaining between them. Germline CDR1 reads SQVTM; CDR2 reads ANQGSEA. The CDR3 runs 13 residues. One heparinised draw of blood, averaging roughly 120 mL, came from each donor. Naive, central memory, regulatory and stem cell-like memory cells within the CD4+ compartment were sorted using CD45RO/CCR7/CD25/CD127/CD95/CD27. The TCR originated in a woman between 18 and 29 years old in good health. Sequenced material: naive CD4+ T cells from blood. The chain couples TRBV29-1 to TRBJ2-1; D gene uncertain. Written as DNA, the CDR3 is TGCAGCGTTGATCATGGGCCGATCAATGAGCAGTTCTTC. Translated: CSVDHGPINEQFF.